The 30 T cell receptor beta chains presented below share a single source sample, sequenced in a study of early T cells in non-severe SARS-CoV-2 infection. TCRdb analysed the 5' RACE reads with MiXCR anew, one entry per CDR3 protein. The table has some 90,000 distinct CDR3 sequences, 15% seen once. The sample consisted of whole blood. These receptors all come from an adult who was a healthcare worker with PCR-confirmed SARS-CoV-2 infection or an uninfected control (not recorded which).

The chain employs TRBV4-3 and TRBJ2-1; weak D call: TRBD2 (6 bases). CDR3 length: 15 amino acids. CDR1 is LGHNA, CDR2 YSLEER, per germline. Trimming took 1 base from V and 7 from J, leaving 14 bases between them. The chain's CDR3 is CASSQGLGDVNEQFF. CDR3 DNA: TGCGCCAGCAGCCAAGGACTAGGGGATGTAAATGAGCAGTTCTTC.

This clonotype was seen only a few times. V usage is TRBV4-1 and J usage is TRBJ1-2, with D unresolved. Germline CDR1 MGHRA, CDR2 YSYEKL. Trimming took 0 bases from V and 4 from J, leaving 6 bases between them. The CDR3 is 13 amino acids. The CDR3 nucleotides read TGCGCCAGCAGCCAAGATCGGAGCTATGGCTACACCTTC. It is translated as CASSQDRSYGYTF.

V is TRBV20-1 and J is TRBJ1-2, with no clear D. Trimming removed 5 bases from V and 0 bases from J, with 16 bases in between. The germline V gene has CDR1 DFQATT and CDR2 SNEGSKA (reference sequence). This CDR3 is 15 amino acids long. Written as DNA, the CDR3 is TGCAGTGCTTCTCTCCCAGGAGGAGCTAACTATGGCTACACCTTC. It codes for CSASLPGGANYGYTF.

This clonotype has ten or more counts. The rearrangement joins TRBV6-5 to TRBJ1-3; weak D call: TRBD1 (5 bases). The CDR3 runs to 15 residues. Trimming removed 3 bases from V and 2 bases from J, with 11 bases in between. Germline assignment: CDR1 MNHEY and CDR2 SVGAGI. CDR3 sequence: CASSYTGRTGNTIYF. CDR3 sequence (DNA): TGTGCCAGCAGTTATACAGGTCGTACTGGAAACACCATATATTTT.

This clonotype was observed a few times. V gene TRBV5-1 combines with J gene TRBJ2-1; the match to TRBD2 covers 10 bases. Germline V lookup: CDR1 SGHRS, CDR2 YFSETQ. The CDR3 covers 13 residues. The V and J ends lost 5 bases and 7 bases, in that order; junction bases with no gene match: 3. Here the CDR3 DNA reads TGCGCCAGCAGACTAGCGGGACTTAATGAGCAGTTCTTC. Protein product: CASRLAGLNEQFF.

This clonotype occurred many times. CDR3 sequence reads: CASRLRGSGEQFF. The CDR3 nucleotides read TGTGCCAGCAGGCTCCGCGGGAGCGGTGAGCAGTTCTTC. The rearrangement joins TRBV7-8 to TRBJ2-1; 7 positions agree with TRBD2. The length of the CDR3 is 13 residues. Trimming removed 6 bases from V and 9 bases from J; junction bases left unmatched: 8. Per the germline V gene, CDR1 is SGHVS and CDR2 is FQNEAQ.

This clonotype has just a few counts. The genes are TRBV20-1 and TRBJ2-1; no clear D gene. Trimming shortened V by 0 bases and J by 7 bases, and 4 bases separated the two germline ends. Germline-derived CDR1 and CDR2 are DFQATT and SNEGSKA (reference sequence). The CDR3 has 11 amino acids. For the CDR3, the DNA is TGCAGTGCTAGAGATAGAAATGAGCAGTTCTTC. Its protein is CSARDRNEQFF.

This chain connects TRBV6-2 or TRBV6-3 to TRBJ2-7; the D is unclear. The CDR3 is made up of 15 amino acids. Germline loops: CDR1 MNHEY, CDR2 SVGEGT. V lost 3 bases and J 3 bases, leaving 15 bases between the germline ends. The CDR3 DNA sequence: TGTGCCAGCAGTTATTGGGCTAGTCAACGCTACGAGCAGTACTTC. Residues: CASSYWASQRYEQYF.

This clonotype occurred a few times. The chain has TRBV7-9 and TRBJ1-1; D remains unclear. Germline CDR1 reads SEHNR; CDR2 reads FQNEAQ (reference sequence). Trimming took 1 base from V and 4 from J, leaving 10 bases between them. The CDR3 covers 14 residues. The CDR3 spells CASSLDLEGTEAFF. The CDR3 DNA reads TGTGCCAGCAGCTTAGACCTAGAGGGCACTGAAGCTTTCTTT.

This clonotype was observed a handful of times. This chain links TRBV4-3 with TRBJ1-2, with D unclear. The CDR3 consists of 14 residues. The germline V and J ends were trimmed by 4 bases and 3 bases, with 12 bases remaining between them. CDR1 and CDR2 from the germline V gene are LGHNA and YSLEER. The CDR3 is CASSLKRADYGYTF. CDR3 sequence (DNA): TGCGCCAGCAGCCTTAAAAGGGCAGACTATGGCTACACCTTC.

This clonotype occurred a few times. The V gene is TRBV28, the J gene TRBJ1-5; D is unresolved. This CDR3 is built from 15 residues. V lost 1 base, J lost 3 bases, and 10 bases lay in between. The germline gives CDR1 MDHEN, CDR2 SYDVKM. CDR3 region: CASSLSRTINQPQHF. The CDR3 DNA is TGTGCCAGCAGTTTATCTCGAACAATCAATCAGCCCCAGCATTTT.

In DNA form, the CDR3 reads TGTGCCAGCAGCCAGGGGGAGACTGGGAACATTCAGTACTTC. This encodes CASSQGETGNIQYF. The genes are TRBV7-2 and TRBJ2-4; 7 bases are a match to TRBD1. Germline V gene data show CDR1 as SGHTA and CDR2 as FQGNSA. This CDR3 has 14 amino acids. V lost 5 bases to trimming and J lost 7 bases; unmatched junction nucleotides: 8.

This clonotype turned up a few times. This chain joins TRBV28 and TRBJ2-5; D not certain. V was shortened by 8 bases and J by 3 bases, with 16 bases between the two germline ends. This CDR3 has 14 amino acids. Germline V CDR1 and CDR2: MDHEN, SYDVKM. The CDR3 loop is CASCLRQEKETQYF. The DNA of the CDR3 is TGTGCCAGCTGCCTGCGGCAGGAAAAAGAGACCCAGTACTTC.

The chain carries TRBV12-2 and TRBJ2-7; TRBD2 reflects the table's D call only, with no check against the DNA. TRBV12-2 is classified as a pseudogene. The CDR3 extends over 19 amino acids. The CDR3 sequence: CASRLGPRDEAGGTTRQYF. For the CDR3, the DNA is TGTGCAAGTCGCTTAGGGCCCCGGGATGAGGCGGGAGGAACTACGAGGCAGTACTTC.

This clonotype has more than one count but fewer than ten. This sequence joins TRBV30 and TRBJ2-1, with D possibly being TRBD1 (5 bases). The V and J ends lost 2 bases and 8 bases respectively, with 10 bases between them. The CDR3 has 12 amino acids. Germline V gene lookup returns CDR1 GTSNPN and CDR2 SVGIG (reference sequence). In nucleotides, the CDR3 is TGTGCCTGGAGTTTTTGGGGCTATGAGCAGTTCTTC. This translates into CAWSFWGYEQFF.

This clonotype was picked up a small number of times. The rearrangement links TRBV3-1 to TRBJ2-1, with 11 nucleotides matching TRBD2. The CDR3 has 14 residues. Germline CDR1 and CDR2: LGHDT and YNNKEL (reference sequence). Trimming at V came to 1 base and at J to 7 bases, leaving 0 bases not matched to a gene. The CDR3 loop is CASSQGTSGNEQFF. CDR3 DNA sequence: TGTGCCAGCAGCCAAGGGACTAGCGGGAATGAGCAGTTCTTC.

This clonotype was seen a handful of times. This rearrangement joins TRBV28 to TRBJ1-1, with 9 bases that match TRBD1. CDR1 and CDR2 (germline): MDHEN, SYDVKM. The CDR3 has 13 residues. Trimming took 10 bases from V and 4 from J; bases not matched to a gene: 7. Written as DNA, the CDR3 is TGTGCCACCGACAGGGGGGCGGTCACTGAAGCTTTCTTT. As protein: CATDRGAVTEAFF. Full variable domain (remainder filled in from reference TRBV28 and TRBJ1-1): DVKVTQSSRYLVKRTGEKVFLECVQDMDHENMFWYRQDPGLGLRLIYFSYDVKMKEKGDIPEGYSVSREKKERFSLILESASTNQTSMYLCATDRGAVTEAFFGQGTRLTVV.

This chain links TRBV29-1 with TRBJ2-7; possibly TRBD1 for D (6 bases). The CDR3 is 11 residues long. Between the trimmed V and J ends, which lost 5 bases and 5 bases, there was a span of 10 bases. The germline V gene has CDR1 SQVTM and CDR2 ANQGSEA. The CDR3: CSVWGLNEQYF. As DNA, the CDR3 is TGCAGCGTTTGGGGGCTGAACGAGCAGTACTTC.

Of note for this clonotype: At one end the junction does not follow the germline gene, possibly because of a read error. This chain uses TRBV2 with TRBJ2-3; 8 bases map to TRBD1. CDR1 and CDR2 from the germline V gene are SNHLY and FYNNEI. The CDR3 covers 15 residues. The CDR3 protein is CASSEGGQGTDTQYF. The CDR3 DNA reads as TGTGCCAGCAGCGAAGGGGGACAGGGCACAGATACGCAGTATTTT.

The chain has TRBV7-9 and TRBJ2-3; no clear D. Germline lookup yields CDR1 SEHNR and CDR2 FQNEAQ (reference sequence). Trimming stripped 9 bases from V and 4 bases from J, with 8 bases between. The CDR3 consists of 11 residues. The CDR3, as DNA: TGTGCCAGTCTAGGTGCAGATACGCAGTATTTT. This codes for CASLGADTQYF.

The sample holds a few counts of this clonotype. This chain connects TRBV11-2 to TRBJ1-6; D is unresolved. Germline CDR1 and CDR2: SGHAT and FQNNGV. The CDR3 extends over 15 amino acids. V lost 0 bases, J lost 5 bases, and 8 bases lay in between. This CDR3 reads CASSLDPGNNSPLHF. CDR3 nucleotide sequence: TGTGCCAGCAGCTTAGATCCGGGAAATAATTCACCCCTCCACTTT.

V usage is TRBV10-3 and J usage is TRBJ2-2, with 7 bases matching TRBD1. CDR1 is ENHRY, CDR2 SYGVKD, per germline. The CDR3 loop spans 14 amino acids. V was pared by 9 bases and J by 5 bases, with 9 bases of the junction left unmatched. The DNA for the CDR3 is TGTGCCATTGGGACAGTGACGCTGACCGGGGAGCTGTTTTTT. Its translation: CAIGTVTLTGELFF.

In this sample, this clonotype turned up many times. The chain links TRBV7-7 to TRBJ2-2; maybe TRBD1 (6 bases). The CDR3 sequence is 13 residues long. The V end lost 0 bases, the J end lost 13 bases, and 12 bases lay between the germline ends. Germline V CDR1 and CDR2: SSHAT, FNYEAQ (reference sequence). The DNA for the CDR3 is TGTGCCAGCAGCTTAGCGTCACAGGGACCGCTGTTTTTT. This codes for CASSLASQGPLFF.

There are a few counts of this clonotype. The chain has TRBV7-8 and TRBJ2-7; D is unclear. The CDR3 loop spans 13 amino acids. The ends were cut back, 5 bases at V and 6 bases at J, with 14 bases in the middle. The germline CDR1 and CDR2 sequences are SGHVS and FQNEAQ. The CDR3 is CASSPPGPVEQYF. DNA for the CDR3: TGTGCCAGCAGCCCCCCTGGCCCTGTCGAGCAGTACTTC.

This clonotype was counted only a few times. The V and J genes are TRBV28 and TRBJ1-1, with D perhaps TRBD1 (5 bases). V dropped 11 bases and J dropped 3 bases, with 19 bases sitting between them. Germline CDR1 is MDHEN and CDR2 is SYDVKM. This CDR3 has 14 residues. The CDR3 sequence: CAATTDRGYTEAFF. DNA of the CDR3: TGTGCCGCAACTACCGACCGGGGCTACACTGAAGCTTTCTTT.

At least ten counts were recorded for this clonotype. The junction departs from germline at one end; a sequencing error may be responsible. The chain has TRBV9 and TRBJ2-2; tentatively, D is TRBD1 (6 bases). CDR3 length equals 13 residues. Germline CDR1 is SGDLS and CDR2 is YYNGEE. The CDR3 DNA sequence: TGTGCCAGCAGCGAACAGGGAACCGGGGAGCTGTTCTTT. It is translated as CASSEQGTGELFF.

This clonotype was recorded a few times. The gene calls are TRBV20-1 and TRBJ2-1; TRBD2 matches 8 bases. Looked up from germline, CDR1 is DFQATT and CDR2 is SNEGSKA (reference sequence). Trimming at V came to 3 bases and at J to 4 bases, leaving 11 bases not matched to a gene. This CDR3 spans 16 amino acids. CDR3 sequence: CSASPRAGVNYNEQFF. In DNA, the CDR3 is TGCAGTGCTAGCCCCCGAGCGGGAGTTAATTACAATGAGCAGTTCTTC.

The rearrangement joins TRBV29-1 to TRBJ1-1; D perhaps matches TRBD1 (6 bases). V was clipped by 4 bases and J by 1 base, with 7 bases between them. The CDR3 length is 12 residues. Germline CDR1 and CDR2: SQVTM and ANQGSEA. CDR3 nucleotide sequence: TGCAGCGTTGGGGGGGCGAACACTGAAGCTTTCTTT. Translated: CSVGGANTEAFF.

The CDR3 DNA is TGCAGTGCTAGTAAGCTAGCGGGCTCCTACGAGCAGTACTTC. It encodes CSASKLAGSYEQYF. The V call is TRBV20-1, the J call TRBJ2-7, with 8 bases that match TRBD2. Germline-derived CDR1 and CDR2 are DFQATT and SNEGSKA (reference sequence). This CDR3 is built from 14 residues. Trimming removed 3 bases from V and 0 bases from J; junction bases left unmatched: 4.

The chain is built from TRBV6-2 or TRBV6-3 and TRBJ2-2; no reliable D call. Trimming took off 5 bases at V and 5 bases at J, with 6 bases between the two ends. This CDR3 has 12 residues. The germline V gene encodes CDR1 MNHEY and CDR2 SVGEGT. The CDR3 is CASSQWTGELFF. The CDR3 DNA reads as TGTGCCAGCAGTCAGTGGACCGGGGAGCTGTTTTTT.